The clone carrying this TCR beta chain was seen a single time. The CDR3 is made up of 14 amino acids. V was pared by 7 bases and J by 7 bases, with 7 bases of the junction left unmatched. This specimen belongs to a study of blood T cell repertoires in COVID-19. Original handling: Quantification of nucleated cells was approximated via reference gene primer amplification. Generated by immunoSEQ multiplex PCR, the TCRdb table keeps only in-frame clones and is missing some. D and trimming come from the DNA, and the V and J calls and clone size come from that table. Of around 230,000 clones in the sample, about 80% were seen once. Recovered status applied to Cohort 3 donors who had two consecutive negative PCRs. It also applied to those with clearance or with symptom resolution.

The V call is TRBV23-1, the J call TRBJ1-6; 7 positions match TRBD1. TRBV23-1 is placed among ORFs of uncertain function. This TCR derives from a man between 35 and 55 years old who had recovered from COVID-19. Sequenced material: PBMCs or T cells enriched from blood (not recorded which). The CDR3 loop reads CASISGTENSPLHF. In DNA form, the CDR3 reads TGCGCCAGCATCTCCGGGACAGAGAATTCACCCCTCCACTTT.